One sample yielded the 14 T cell receptor beta chains listed below, sequenced in a study of blood T cell repertoires in COVID-19. Generated by immunoSEQ multiplex PCR, the TCRdb table keeps only in-frame clones and is missing some. Among approximately 170,000 clones listed, 90% were seen once. The sequenced sample consisted of peripheral blood. These receptors were taken from a man aged 60 to 75 with active or convalescent COVID-19.

This chain links TRBV7-9 with TRBJ1-2; 9 nucleotides agree with TRBD1. In germline, CDR1 is SEHNR, CDR2 FQNEAQ (reference sequence). The ends lost 0 bases at V and 5 bases at J; junction bases unmatched: 10. The CDR3 loop spans 17 amino acids. This chain's CDR3 is CASSLAALDRGSYGYTF. The CDR3 DNA follows: TGTGCCAGCAGCTTAGCGGCATTGGACAGGGGATCTTATGGCTACACCTTC.

V gene TRBV5-8 combines with J gene TRBJ2-1, with no clear D. With 5 bases removed from V and 7 bases from J, the gap between germline ends came to 4 bases. The CDR3 loop spans 10 amino acids. In germline, CDR1 is SGHTS, CDR2 YDEGEE. The DNA for the CDR3 is TGTGCCAGCAGTTATAATGAGCAGTTCTTC. Amino acid sequence: CASSYNEQFF.

The V call is TRBV5-5, the J call TRBJ2-3; 7 positions match TRBD2. This CDR3 is built from 18 residues. J gave up 0 bases and V 0 bases, and 10 bases lay outside the gene matches. Germline V lookup: CDR1 SGHKS, CDR2 YYEKEE (reference sequence). The CDR3 DNA is TGTGCCAGCAGCTTGGTTGATCAATTACTAGCGAGCACAGATACGCAGTATTTT. This codes for CASSLVDQLLASTDTQYF.

This rearrangement joins TRBV5-4 to TRBJ2-7; TRBD1 might be the D (5 bases). CDR1 is SGHNT and CDR2 is YYREEE in the germline V gene (reference sequence). V gave up 0 bases and J gave up 0 bases, with 7 bases separating them. This CDR3 is built from 14 residues. CDR3 DNA sequence: TGTGCCAGCAGCTTGGAAGGGGACTCCTACGAGCAGTACTTC. It yields the protein CASSLEGDSYEQYF.

The chain employs TRBV6-5 and TRBJ2-7, with TRBD2 matching 11 bases. Germline V lookup: CDR1 MNHEY, CDR2 SVGAGI. The CDR3 runs 15 residues. After removal of 7 bases from V and 1 base from J, the junction contained 6 bases not matched to a gene. DNA for the CDR3: TGTGCCAGCAAGGCCGGGACTAGCGGATCCTACGAGCAGTACTTC. Amino acid sequence: CASKAGTSGSYEQYF.

This chain joins TRBV27 and TRBJ2-7; TRBD1 aligns across 9 bases. Germline loops: CDR1 MNHEY, CDR2 SMNVEV (reference sequence). The V and J ends lost 6 bases and 0 bases, in that order; junction bases with no gene match: 9. There are 16 residues in the CDR3. The CDR3 nucleotides read TGTGCCAGCAGACTGACAGGGGGTGTTGACTCCTACGAGCAGTACTTC. Protein: CASRLTGGVDSYEQYF.

This chain joins TRBV9 and TRBJ2-5; 12 bases agree with TRBD1. V shed 2 bases and J 4 bases; nucleotides not matched to a gene: 3. Looked up from germline, CDR1 is SGDLS and CDR2 is YYNGEE. The CDR3 consists of 15 residues. The CDR3 protein is CASSVGQGARETQYF. The CDR3, as DNA: TGTGCCAGCAGCGTGGGACAGGGGGCACGAGAGACCCAGTACTTC.

This clone was detected a few times. In DNA form, the CDR3 reads TGTGCCAGTAGTATCGGGGCTAGCGGGAGGCACACAGATACGCAGTATTTT. This encodes CASSIGASGRHTDTQYF. V is TRBV19 and J is TRBJ2-3, with 11 bases matching TRBD2. Germline loops: CDR1 LNHDA, CDR2 SQIVND (reference sequence). The CDR3 runs 17 residues. With V trimmed by 3 bases and J by 2 bases, 7 bases remained unmatched. The full variable domain, completed using reference TRBV19 and TRBJ2-3, is DGGITQSPKYLFRKEGQNVTLSCEQNLNHDAMYWYRQDPGQGLRLIYYSQIVNDFQKGDIAEGYSVSREKKESFPLTVTSAQKNPTAFYLCASSIGASGRHTDTQYFGPGTRLTVL.

As concerns this clone: At one of its ends the junction is not consistent with the germline gene, which may arise from a read error. V gene TRBV4-1 combines with J gene TRBJ2-7, with 7 bases identical to TRBD1. CDR1 is MGHRA, CDR2 YSYEKL, per germline. The CDR3 is 12 residues long. DNA for the CDR3: TGCGCCAGCAGCCAAGATAGTTTGGGACAGATCTTC. Amino acid sequence: CASSQDSLGQIF.

This clone was found once. The V and J genes are TRBV6-6 and TRBJ1-1, with a weak D call TRBD1 (5 bases). V was trimmed by 6 bases and J by 0 bases, leaving 8 bases between them. The CDR3 runs to 13 residues. Per the germline V gene, CDR1 is MNHNY and CDR2 is SVGAGI (reference sequence). The CDR3 bases are TGTGCCAGCAGCAGGGCTATGAACACTGAAGCTTTCTTT. Amino acids: CASSRAMNTEAFF.

The chain uses TRBV3-1 (or the pseudogene TRBV3-2) and TRBJ1-2; 9 nucleotides align to TRBD1. Losses at the gene ends were 4 bases for V and 4 bases for J; bases not matched to a gene: 4. CDR3 length: 14 residues. In germline, CDR1 is LGHDT, CDR2 YNNKEL (reference sequence). CDR3 in amino acids: CASSRQGVVYGYTF. The CDR3 DNA reads as TGTGCCAGCAGCCGACAGGGGGTAGTCTATGGCTACACCTTC.

The chain recombines TRBV6-6 with TRBJ1-1; a possible D gene is TRBD1 (5 bases). Germline loops: CDR1 MNHNY, CDR2 SVGAGI (reference sequence). The CDR3 length is 14 residues. V was trimmed by 5 bases and J by 5 bases, leaving 15 bases between them. The CDR3 coding sequence is TGTGCCAGCAGTAGGGATCAGGGTGGAACTGAAGCTTTCTTT. It translates to CASSRDQGGTEAFF.

CDR3 DNA: TGTGCCAGCAGTTTGACAGAGGAATATGGCTACACCTTC. This codes for CASSLTEEYGYTF. J is TRBJ1-2 and V is TRBV12-3 or TRBV12-4; D possibly corresponds to TRBD1 (5 bases). Trimming pared 3 bases from V and 5 bases from J, leaving 10 bases between. There are 13 residues in the CDR3.

This chain connects TRBV5-1 to TRBJ2-1; tentatively, D is TRBD2 (5 bases). V dropped 2 bases and J dropped 6 bases, with 6 bases sitting between them. CDR3 size: 12 residues. The germline CDR1 and CDR2 sequences are SGHRS and YFSETQ. CDR3 amino acids: CASSFEGNEQFF. The CDR3 DNA sequence: TGCGCCAGCAGCTTCGAGGGCAATGAGCAGTTCTTC.